This T cell receptor (beta chain) appears in the sequencing data of a study of T-cell memory formation after mild COVID-19. Study results and limitations: Largely, contracting CD4+ clones fell within CM and EM, and contracting CD8+ clones within EMRA. Day 15 to 85 contractors were CD4/CD8 balanced; later expanders leaned CD4+. Cross-reactive memory appears to have joined, as suggested by some responding clones showing up in pre-infection memory.

5'RACE with constant-segment primers built TCRalpha and TCRbeta cDNA libraries with UMIs. TCRdb re-derived calls from the 5' RACE reads in MiXCR, one entry per CDR3 protein. The repertoire holds over 250,000 distinct CDR3 sequences, with about 15% as singletons. To note about this clonotype: What it recognizes is unknown.

What was sequenced was PBMCs or a T cell subset sorted from them (not recorded which). The clonotype originates from a man between 18 and 35 years old who had mild COVID-19 (a few samples of this study predate the infection). Cell type and time point are not known.

Written as DNA, the CDR3 is TGTGCCAGCAGCTCTATACAGGGACGCGCCGGGGAGCTGTTTTTT. Amino acids: CASSSIQGRAGELFF. This chain joins TRBV11-2 and TRBJ2-2; perhaps TRBD1 as D (6 bases). CDR3 size: 15 residues. Trimming stripped 4 bases from V and 6 bases from J, with 15 bases between. Germline V gene sequence: CDR1 SGHAT, CDR2 FQNNGV.